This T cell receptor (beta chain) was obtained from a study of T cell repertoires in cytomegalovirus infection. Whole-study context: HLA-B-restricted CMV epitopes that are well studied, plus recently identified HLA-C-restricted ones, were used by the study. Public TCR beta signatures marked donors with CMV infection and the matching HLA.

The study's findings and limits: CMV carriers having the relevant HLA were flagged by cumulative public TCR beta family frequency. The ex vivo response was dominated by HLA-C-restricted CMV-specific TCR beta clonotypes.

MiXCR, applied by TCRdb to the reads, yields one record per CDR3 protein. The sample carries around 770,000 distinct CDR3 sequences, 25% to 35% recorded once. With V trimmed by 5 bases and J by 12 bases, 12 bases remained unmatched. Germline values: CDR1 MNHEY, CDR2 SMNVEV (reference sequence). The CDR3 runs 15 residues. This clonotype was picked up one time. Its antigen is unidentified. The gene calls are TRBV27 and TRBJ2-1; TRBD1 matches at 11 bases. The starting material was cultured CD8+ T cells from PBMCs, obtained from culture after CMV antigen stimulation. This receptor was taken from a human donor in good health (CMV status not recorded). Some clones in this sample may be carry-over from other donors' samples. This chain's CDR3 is CASSNRDRGAMAQFF. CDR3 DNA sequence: TGTGCCAGCAGTAACCGGGACAGGGGGGCAATGGCGCAGTTCTTC.